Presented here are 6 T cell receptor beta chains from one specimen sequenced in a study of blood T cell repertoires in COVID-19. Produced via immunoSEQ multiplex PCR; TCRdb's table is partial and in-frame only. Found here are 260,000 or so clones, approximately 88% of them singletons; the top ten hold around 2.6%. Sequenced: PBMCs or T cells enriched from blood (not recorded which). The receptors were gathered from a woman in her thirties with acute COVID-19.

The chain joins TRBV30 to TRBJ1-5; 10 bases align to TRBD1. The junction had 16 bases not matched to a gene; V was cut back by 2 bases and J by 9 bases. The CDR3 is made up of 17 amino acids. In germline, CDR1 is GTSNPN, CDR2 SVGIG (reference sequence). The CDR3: CAWSPDKTGGGLWPQHF. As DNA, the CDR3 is TGTGCCTGGAGTCCAGATAAGACAGGGGGCGGTCTTTGGCCCCAGCATTTT.

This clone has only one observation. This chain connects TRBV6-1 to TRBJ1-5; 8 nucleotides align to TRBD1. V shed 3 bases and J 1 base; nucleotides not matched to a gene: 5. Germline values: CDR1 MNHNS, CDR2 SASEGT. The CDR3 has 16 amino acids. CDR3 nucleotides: TGTGCCAGCAGTGACCCAGGGGGCGCGAGCAATCAGCCCCAGCATTTT. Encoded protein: CASSDPGGASNQPQHF.

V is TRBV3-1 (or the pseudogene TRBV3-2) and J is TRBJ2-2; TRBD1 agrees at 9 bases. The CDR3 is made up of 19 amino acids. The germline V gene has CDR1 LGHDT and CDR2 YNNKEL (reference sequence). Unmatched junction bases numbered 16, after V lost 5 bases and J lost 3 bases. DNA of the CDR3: TGTGCCAGCAGCTACGACTCGCAGACGGGACAGGGATACACCGGGGAGCTGTTTTTT. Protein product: CASSYDSQTGQGYTGELFF.

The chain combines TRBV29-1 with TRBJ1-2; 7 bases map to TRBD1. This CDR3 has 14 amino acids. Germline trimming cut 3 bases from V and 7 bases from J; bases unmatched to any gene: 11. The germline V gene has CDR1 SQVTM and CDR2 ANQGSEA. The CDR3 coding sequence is TGCAGCGTTGAGCCGGGACAGTCGATTAGTGGCTACACCTTC. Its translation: CSVEPGQSISGYTF.

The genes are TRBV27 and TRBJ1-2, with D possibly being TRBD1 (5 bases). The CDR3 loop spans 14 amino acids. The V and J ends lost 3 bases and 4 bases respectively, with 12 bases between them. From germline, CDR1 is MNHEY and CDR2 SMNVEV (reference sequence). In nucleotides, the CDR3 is TGTGCCAGCAGTTTCTGGCCAGGGCGCTATGGCTACACCTTC. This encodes CASSFWPGRYGYTF.

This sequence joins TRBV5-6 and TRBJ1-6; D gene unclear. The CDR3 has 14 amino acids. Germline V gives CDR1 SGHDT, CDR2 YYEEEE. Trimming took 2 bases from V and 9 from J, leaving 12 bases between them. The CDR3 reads CASSFRGLGSPLHF. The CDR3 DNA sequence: TGTGCCAGCAGCTTTCGGGGTCTCGGTTCACCCCTCCACTTT.